The next 25 T cell receptor beta chains were all read from a single sample in a study of T cell responses to AZD1222 COVID-19 vaccine. Only in-frame clones appear in the TCRdb table, and some are missing; sequencing was by immunoSEQ multiplex PCR. The repertoire holds 84,000 or so clones, 90% seen once, with around 3.2% in the top ten. Sequences were derived from peripheral blood, sampled 28 days after the second AZD1222 dose. The receptor source for this set is an adult who received the AZD1222 COVID-19 vaccine.

This rearrangement joins TRBV28 to TRBJ2-5; D gene unclear. The germline gives CDR1 MDHEN, CDR2 SYDVKM. Trimming removed 6 bases from V and 5 bases from J, with 10 bases in between. The CDR3 sequence is 12 residues long. As DNA, the CDR3 is TGTGCCAGCAGCCGTGGCGGTGAGACCCAGTACTTC. It yields the protein CASSRGGETQYF.

The chain uses TRBV24-1 and TRBJ1-2; 10 bases are a match to TRBD1. CDR3 size: 14 residues. Germline-derived CDR1 and CDR2 are KGHDR and SFDVKD. The V and J ends lost 4 bases and 7 bases, in that order; junction bases with no gene match: 5. CDR3 amino acids: CATSDSGTGAGYTF. The CDR3 DNA reads as TGTGCCACCAGTGACTCCGGGACAGGGGCTGGCTACACCTTC.

V gene TRBV7-9 combines with J gene TRBJ1-2; D uncertain. The germline V and J ends were trimmed by 4 bases and 0 bases, with 6 bases remaining between them. This CDR3 is built from 13 residues. Germline assignment: CDR1 SEHNR and CDR2 FQNEAQ (reference sequence). The CDR3 DNA follows: TGTGCCAGCAGCTCCACAGCTAACTATGGCTACACCTTC. It encodes CASSSTANYGYTF. The entire variable domain, with the rest obtained from reference TRBV7-9 and TRBJ1-2, is as follows: DTGVSQNPRHKITKRGQNVTFRCDPISEHNRLYWYRQTLGQGPEFLTYFQNEAQLEKSRLLSDRFSAERPKGSFSTLEIQRTEQGDSAMYLCASSSTANYGYTFGSGTRLTVV.

The chain couples TRBV3-1 (or the pseudogene TRBV3-2) to TRBJ2-1; 8 nucleotides line up with TRBD2. The CDR3 has 15 residues. From germline, CDR1 is LGHDT and CDR2 YNNKEL (reference sequence). The junction had 6 bases not matched to a gene; V was cut back by 3 bases and J by 5 bases. CDR3 in amino acids: CASSHIHGGDNEQFF. Written as DNA, the CDR3 is TGTGCCAGCAGCCATATTCACGGGGGGGACAATGAGCAGTTCTTC.

This rearrangement joins TRBV5-4 to TRBJ1-4; D is possibly TRBD1 (5 bases). Trimming took off 0 bases at V and 8 bases at J, with 14 bases between the two ends. The V gene's germline CDR1 is SGHNT and CDR2 YYREEE (reference sequence). The CDR3 extends over 15 amino acids. CDR3 sequence reads: CASSLGVGREEKLFF. As DNA, the CDR3 is TGTGCCAGCAGCTTGGGCGTTGGCAGGGAGGAAAAACTGTTTTTT.

The V and J genes are TRBV10-2 and TRBJ2-7; D is perhaps TRBD2 (5 bases). The CDR3 loop spans 12 amino acids. Trimming took 3 bases from V and 5 from J, leaving 8 bases between them. Germline-derived CDR1 and CDR2 are WSHSY and SAAADI. The DNA of the CDR3 is TGCGCCAGCAGTGATCTAGCAGACGAGCAGTACTTC. Protein: CASSDLADEQYF.

The chain carries TRBV29-1 and TRBJ2-1; 9 bases agree with TRBD1. Germline trimming cut 3 bases from V and 3 bases from J; bases unmatched to any gene: 3. Per the germline V gene, CDR1 is SQVTM and CDR2 is ANQGSEA. The CDR3 consists of 14 residues. The CDR3 reads CSVDRDRDYNEQFF. CDR3 bases: TGCAGCGTTGACCGGGACAGGGACTACAATGAGCAGTTCTTC.

This chain connects TRBV5-1 to TRBJ1-6; TRBD1 might be the D (6 bases). Germline V CDR1 and CDR2: SGHRS, YFSETQ. Trimming left V 5 bases short and J 7 bases short, with 10 bases between. The CDR3 covers 13 residues. The CDR3: CASSNRENSPLHF. The CDR3 coding sequence is TGCGCCAGCAGTAACAGGGAGAATTCACCCCTCCACTTT.

The chain couples TRBV6-5 to TRBJ1-1; TRBD1 might be the D (6 bases). The CDR3 covers 13 residues. The germline V gene has CDR1 MNHEY and CDR2 SVGAGI. V was cut by 8 bases and J by 4 bases, with 14 bases left in between. The CDR3 DNA is TGTGCCAGCCGGGAGGGGGGGAGCACTGAAGCTTTCTTT. Amino acid sequence: CASREGGSTEAFF.

The chain is built from TRBV5-4 and TRBJ2-7; D possibly corresponds to TRBD2 (7 bases). The V gene lost 2 bases and the J gene lost 3 bases, with 15 bases spanning the gap. CDR1 is SGHNT and CDR2 is YYREEE in the germline V gene (reference sequence). This CDR3 is 15 amino acids long. In DNA, the CDR3 is TGTGCCAGCAGCTTAGGACTAGGGGGATACTACGAGCAGTACTTC. Translating gives CASSLGLGGYYEQYF.

This clone was seen once. The chain joins TRBV11-2 to TRBJ1-3, with 7 nucleotides matching TRBD1. The germline V gene encodes CDR1 SGHAT and CDR2 FQNNGV. The CDR3 length is 13 residues. V trimming: 3 bases; J trimming: 4 bases; junction bases outside the gene matches: 0. CDR3 bases: TGTGCCAGCAGCTTGACAGGGGGAAACACCATATATTTT. Its translation is CASSLTGGNTIYF.

Worth noting for this clone: The junction differs from germline at one of its ends, possibly a read error. This sequence joins TRBV2 and TRBJ1-5; TRBD1 is a possible D gene (5 bases). The V gene's germline CDR1 is SNHLY and CDR2 FYNNEI. The CDR3 consists of 12 residues. Written as DNA, the CDR3 is TGTGCCAGCAGTGAGACGGGGCCTACCCAACATTTT. Translating it yields CASSETGPTQHF. Drawing the rest from reference TRBV2 and TRBJ1-5, the complete variable domain is EPEVTQTPSHQVTQMGQEVILRCVPISNHLYFYWYRQILGQKVEFLVSFYNNEISEKSEIFDDQFSVERPDGSNFTLKIRSTKLEDSAMYFCASSETGPTQHFGDGTRLSIL.

The chain couples TRBV6-5 to TRBJ2-7; 8 bases line up with TRBD2. Germline V gene data show CDR1 as MNHEY and CDR2 as SVGAGI. CDR3 length: 15 residues. V was clipped by 0 bases and J by 3 bases; unmatched bases: 4. As DNA, the CDR3 is TGTGCCAGCAGTTACTCAAGCGGGAGCCTCTACGAGCAGTACTTC. Protein: CASSYSSGSLYEQYF.

The chain recombines TRBV5-5 with TRBJ2-2; no clear D. CDR1 is SGHKS and CDR2 is YYEKEE in the germline V gene (reference sequence). The V gene lost 3 bases and the J gene lost 3 bases, with 9 bases spanning the gap. The CDR3 is 14 amino acids. DNA of the CDR3: TGTGCCAGCAGCTCACTCATGTACACCGGGGAGCTGTTTTTT. This translates into CASSSLMYTGELFF.

The DNA for the CDR3 is TGTGCCAGTAGTTCCCGAGGGGGCGGGCGGGTAAATGAGCAGTTCTTC. It encodes CASSSRGGGRVNEQFF. V and J are TRBV19 and TRBJ2-1; 7 positions match TRBD1. This CDR3 comprises 16 residues. V shed 5 bases, J shed 7 bases, and the junction held 14 bases outside the gene matches. Germline values: CDR1 LNHDA, CDR2 SQIVND (reference sequence).

Concerning this clone: The germline gene is not matched at one end of the junction; a read error may be the cause. As DNA, the CDR3 is TGTGCCACCAGCGGGGGACCCAACAGGGTTCAGCCCCAGCATTTT. Translated: CATSGGPNRVQPQHF. The rearrangement links TRBV7-9 to TRBJ1-5; TRBD1 might be the D (6 bases). The CDR3 runs 15 residues. Germline CDR1 SEHNR, CDR2 FQNEAQ (reference sequence).

The genes are TRBV5-1 and TRBJ2-6; maybe TRBD2 (5 bases). Germline V CDR1 and CDR2: SGHRS, YFSETQ. The ends were cut back, 1 base at V and 4 bases at J, with 9 bases in the middle. The CDR3 extends over 15 amino acids. DNA of the CDR3: TGCGCCAGCAGCTTGAGACCGGGAGGGGCCAACGTCCTGACTTTC. Residues: CASSLRPGGANVLTF.

The chain carries TRBV29-1 and TRBJ2-3; D ambiguous. CDR3 size: 12 residues. The V end was cut by 3 bases, the J end by 2 bases, with 6 bases between. CDR1 SQVTM and CDR2 ANQGSEA come from the germline V gene. CDR3 residues: CSVDWNTDTQYF. CDR3 nucleotides: TGCAGCGTTGATTGGAACACAGATACGCAGTATTTT.

Concerning this clone: The same CDR3 also results from other DNA sequences found in this sample. CDR3 amino acids: CASSLNTGELFF. The CDR3 DNA follows: TGTGCCAGCAGCCTCAACACCGGGGAGCTGTTTTTT. The rearrangement uses TRBV11-3 and TRBJ2-2; D ambiguous. Trimming stripped 5 bases from V and 2 bases from J, with 3 bases between. Germline V gene sequence: CDR1 SGHNT, CDR2 YENEEA. This CDR3 comprises 12 residues.

This clone was seen a single time. The chain uses TRBV28 and TRBJ2-6; D is unresolved. From germline, CDR1 is MDHEN and CDR2 SYDVKM. V lost 3 bases and J lost 1, with 4 bases in between. There are 14 residues in the CDR3. The CDR3 loop reads CASSFPSGANVLTF. The CDR3 DNA reads as TGTGCCAGCAGTTTCCCGTCTGGGGCCAACGTCCTGACTTTC.

CDR3 sequence: CASSAYGWDGGTSTDTQYF. CDR3 in DNA: TGTGCCAGCAGCGCCTACGGGTGGGACGGGGGGACTAGCACAGATACGCAGTATTTT. The chain recombines TRBV9 with TRBJ2-3; TRBD2 agrees at 7 bases. V lost 3 bases, J lost 0 bases, and 16 bases stayed unmatched. From germline, CDR1 is SGDLS and CDR2 YYNGEE. This CDR3 has 19 residues.

The chain carries TRBV3-1 (or the pseudogene TRBV3-2) and TRBJ1-2; D gene ambiguous. Deletions cut 4 bases from V and 6 bases from J, with 12 bases between. The CDR3 length is 13 residues. Germline CDR1 and CDR2: LGHDT and YNNKEL (reference sequence). Written as DNA, the CDR3 is TGTGCCAGCAGCCTGTTTTCCTCCGATGGCTACACCTTC. It specifies CASSLFSSDGYTF.

The rearrangement joins TRBV30 to TRBJ2-7; 7 bases map to TRBD2. J gave up 2 bases and V 5 bases, and 6 bases lay outside the gene matches. The CDR3 totals 13 residues. Germline loops: CDR1 GTSNPN, CDR2 SVGIG (reference sequence). The DNA for the CDR3 is TGTGCCTGGGAGCGGGATGCTGCCTACGAGCAGTACTTC. Translation gives CAWERDAAYEQYF. Complete variable domain (other parts from reference TRBV30 and TRBJ2-7): SQTIHQWPATLVQPVGSPLSLECTVEGTSNPNLYWYRQAAGRGLQLLFYSVGIGQISSEVPQNLSASRPQDRQFILSSKKLLLSDSGFYLCAWERDAAYEQYFGPGTRLTVT.

This clone was detected only a few times. The chain carries TRBV18 and TRBJ1-1, with D perhaps matching TRBD1 (6 bases). This CDR3 has 14 residues. Germline CDR1 reads KGHSH; CDR2 reads LQKENI. The ends were cut back, 5 bases at V and 3 bases at J, with 13 bases in the middle. DNA for the CDR3: TGTGCCAGCTCAGCAAGGCCAGGGGACACTGAAGCTTTCTTT. Protein product: CASSARPGDTEAFF.

The chain combines TRBV7-9 with TRBJ2-6, with D possibly TRBD2 on 5 matching bases. Germline loops: CDR1 SEHNR, CDR2 FQNEAQ (reference sequence). The CDR3 extends over 15 amino acids. V was shortened by 5 bases and J by 0 bases, with 8 bases between the two germline ends. CDR3 loop: CASSIRGSGANVLTF. CDR3 nucleotide sequence: TGTGCCAGCAGCATTCGGGGCTCTGGGGCCAACGTCCTGACTTTC. Complete variable domain (other parts from reference TRBV7-9 and TRBJ2-6): DTGVSQNPRHKITKRGQNVTFRCDPISEHNRLYWYRQTLGQGPEFLTYFQNEAQLEKSRLLSDRFSAERPKGSFSTLEIQRTEQGDSAMYLCASSIRGSGANVLTFGAGSRLTVL.